The source of this TCR beta chain is a study of cytomegalovirus exposure and HLA in healthy donors. With regard to this clone: Its antigen is not identified.

Whole-study results and caveats: Within a later analysis, the majority of CMV-associated TCR beta chains appeared HLA-restricted.

CDR3 length: 12 residues. Germline V CDR1 and CDR2: LNHDA, SQIVND (reference sequence). The ends were cut back, 5 bases at V and 5 bases at J, with 9 bases in the middle. PCR amplification relied on 60 Vbeta primers (plus 13 Jbeta primers). Only in-frame clones appear in the TCRdb table, and some are missing; sequencing was by immunoSEQ multiplex PCR. The top ten clones hold more than 5% of a sample with some 110,000 clones, roughly a tenth of them seen once. This clonotype was sampled from a man between 40 and 49 years old in good health and CMV-seropositive. This rearrangement joins TRBV19 to TRBJ1-1, with D possibly matching TRBD1 (6 bases). Sequenced sample: PBMCs. As DNA, the CDR3 is TGTGCCAGTAGTCACAGGGTTACTGAAGCTTTCTTT. Protein product: CASSHRVTEAFF.